Shown below are 21 T cell receptor beta chains from a single sample sequenced in a study of blood T cells in healthy people across ages. The second PCR ran roughly 6 to 12 cycles with a sample-barcoded 5' primer and J-beta primers. TCRdb redid the calling of the 5' RACE reads with MiXCR, one entry per CDR3 protein. This table holds about 1.6 million distinct CDR3 sequences, about 31% found once. The material sequenced was blood. Source of these receptors: a woman aged 25 to 39 in good health.

At least ten counts were recorded for this clonotype. The V call is TRBV11-2, the J call TRBJ2-5; D not resolved. The V gene lost 1 base and the J gene lost 7 bases, with 13 bases spanning the gap. The CDR3 consists of 14 residues. CDR1 is SGHAT, CDR2 FQNNGV, per germline. The CDR3 bases are TGTGCCAGCAGCTTAGTGGGCATCTCTGGGACCCAGTACTTC. Its translation is CASSLVGISGTQYF.

This clonotype was counted between two and nine times. The chain is built from TRBV10-2 and TRBJ1-1; 7 nucleotides match TRBD1. Trimming took 6 bases from V and 0 from J; bases not matched to a gene: 10. Per the germline V gene, CDR1 is WSHSY and CDR2 is SAAADI. This CDR3 contains 16 residues. CDR3 nucleotides: TGCGCCAGCAGCTCTGACAGGGTATGGGTGAACACTGAAGCTTTCTTT. Encoded protein: CASSSDRVWVNTEAFF.

The DNA for the CDR3 is TGTGCCTGGACGGGACAACTAGCGGGGGCCACAGATACGCAGTATTTT. Translated: CAWTGQLAGATDTQYF. The rearrangement links TRBV30 to TRBJ2-3; 11 nucleotides align to TRBD2. Germline CDR1 reads GTSNPN; CDR2 reads SVGIG (reference sequence). The CDR3 runs to 16 residues. V dropped 4 bases and J dropped 2; count of bases not matched to a gene: 8.

In this sample, this clonotype turned up a few times. This sequence joins TRBV12-3 or TRBV12-4 and TRBJ2-1; possible D gene TRBD2, 5 bases. V was clipped by 7 bases and J by 8 bases, with 18 bases between them. This CDR3 comprises 14 residues. The CDR3 reads CASKPGIPRDEQFF. The CDR3 region has the DNA TGTGCCAGCAAGCCCGGGATCCCGAGGGATGAGCAGTTCTTC.

The V gene is TRBV7-8, the J gene TRBJ1-2; D is ambiguous. V was pared by 5 bases and J by 2 bases, with 12 bases between. This CDR3 contains 14 residues. Germline CDR1 reads SGHVS; CDR2 reads FQNEAQ. The CDR3 DNA follows: TGTGCCAGCAGCAAACGGTCGGGGAACTATGGCTACACCTTC. Amino acid sequence: CASSKRSGNYGYTF.

This clonotype was observed at least ten times. The chain recombines TRBV20-1 with TRBJ2-6; D remains ambiguous. Trimming cost V 5 bases and J 0 bases, with 11 bases left between them. The CDR3 has 15 residues. The germline V gene has CDR1 DFQATT and CDR2 SNEGSKA (reference sequence). Written as DNA, the CDR3 is TGCAGTGCTCCAACACCTCACTCTGGGGCCAACGTCCTGACTTTC. This sequence encodes CSAPTPHSGANVLTF.

Here the CDR3 DNA reads TGTGCCAGCAGTTGGCCCGGGAAATGGGGCTACGAGCAGTACTTC. Its translation: CASSWPGKWGYEQYF. The chain has TRBV27 and TRBJ2-7; TRBD2 might be the D (5 bases). V was shortened by 4 bases and J by 3 bases, with 16 bases between the two germline ends. The CDR3 loop spans 15 amino acids. Germline V gives CDR1 MNHEY, CDR2 SMNVEV (reference sequence).

This clonotype was counted a few times. The chain links TRBV20-1 to TRBJ2-7; 8 nucleotides align to TRBD1. Germline V gene lookup returns CDR1 DFQATT and CDR2 SNEGSKA (reference sequence). The CDR3 is 14 residues long. V dropped 5 bases and J dropped 3; count of bases not matched to a gene: 9. The CDR3 is CSAADRAKSYEQYF. CDR3 bases: TGCAGTGCTGCGGACAGGGCCAAAAGCTACGAGCAGTACTTC.

The chain carries TRBV4-1 and TRBJ1-1; 7 nucleotides align to TRBD1. The CDR3 has 14 amino acids. CDR1 is MGHRA and CDR2 is YSYEKL in the germline V gene. V trimming: 1 base; J trimming: 8 bases; junction bases outside the gene matches: 7. CDR3 in DNA: TGCGCCAGCAGCCAAGGGGGACAGCTATCAGAAGCTTTCTTT. This encodes CASSQGGQLSEAFF.

The rearrangement joins TRBV7-2 to TRBJ1-2; D is unresolved. Trimming stripped 4 bases from V and 4 bases from J, with 10 bases between. CDR1 is SGHTA and CDR2 is FQGNSA in the germline V gene. This CDR3 region has 13 residues. The CDR3 sequence: CASSSRNGYGYTF. In nucleotides, the CDR3 is TGTGCCAGCAGCTCGAGGAATGGCTATGGCTACACCTTC.

This clonotype was detected ten times or more. This chain uses TRBV6-2 or TRBV6-3 with TRBJ2-1; 15 bases are a match to TRBD2. V lost 4 bases, J lost 7 bases, and 2 bases stayed unmatched. Germline lookup yields CDR1 MNHEY and CDR2 SVGEGT. This CDR3 has 15 amino acids. The CDR3 nucleotides are TGTGCCAGCAGTTGGGGGACTAGCGGGAGGAATGAGCAGTTCTTC. Translating it yields CASSWGTSGRNEQFF.

This CDR3 is CASSLGTSTNEKLFF. The CDR3 DNA reads TGTGCCAGCAGCTTGGGTACATCAACTAATGAAAAACTGTTTTTT. The V call is TRBV5-5, the J call TRBJ1-4, with D unresolved. Trimming took 0 bases from V and 0 from J, leaving 6 bases between them. The CDR3 runs to 15 residues. Germline values: CDR1 SGHKS, CDR2 YYEKEE (reference sequence).

In this sample, this clonotype turned up many times. J is TRBJ2-7 and V is TRBV29-1; D is possibly TRBD2 (5 bases). The CDR3 spans 15 residues. Germline CDR1 SQVTM, CDR2 ANQGSEA. V gave up 4 bases and J gave up 2 bases, with 18 bases separating them. DNA for the CDR3: TGCAGCGTTGGATTTTTCGGAGCCGGGACCTACGAGCAGTACTTC. This sequence encodes CSVGFFGAGTYEQYF.

In nucleotides, the CDR3 is TGTGCCAGCAGCGTTGGGGACCATAGCAATCAGCCCCAGCATTTT. It is translated as CASSVGDHSNQPQHF. This rearrangement joins TRBV9 to TRBJ1-5; maybe TRBD1 (5 bases). V lost 2 bases, J lost 0 bases, and 9 bases lay in between. CDR3 length equals 15 residues. Germline CDR1 SGDLS, CDR2 YYNGEE.

In its sample, this clonotype was seen many times. V gene TRBV28 combines with J gene TRBJ2-7; 7 bases fit TRBD1. J was trimmed by 1 base and V by 6 bases; bases with no gene match: 6. The CDR3 runs to 14 residues. Germline loops: CDR1 MDHEN, CDR2 SYDVKM. The CDR3 sequence is CASSLGTESYEQYF. CDR3 sequence (DNA): TGTGCCAGCAGCCTTGGGACAGAATCCTACGAGCAGTACTTC.

The chain is built from TRBV5-8 and TRBJ1-5; 7 positions match TRBD1. The germline gives CDR1 SGHTS, CDR2 YDEGEE. This CDR3 has 17 amino acids. Losses at the gene ends were 4 bases for V and 0 bases for J; bases not matched to a gene: 10. CDR3 protein: CASSKTGTVLSNQPQHF. CDR3 DNA sequence: TGTGCCAGCAGCAAGACTGGGACAGTCCTTAGCAATCAGCCCCAGCATTTT.

The sample holds many counts of this clonotype. The V and J genes are TRBV4-1 and TRBJ2-3, with 9 bases matching TRBD1. Germline V lookup: CDR1 MGHRA, CDR2 YSYEKL. This CDR3 contains 15 residues. V was clipped by 4 bases and J by 3 bases; unmatched bases: 5. The CDR3 DNA reads TGCGCCAGCAGCCCGGACAGGGGAGGGACAGATACGCAGTATTTT. It encodes CASSPDRGGTDTQYF.

This clonotype was observed a few times. This sequence joins TRBV7-3 and TRBJ1-6, with D hard to call. CDR3 size: 15 residues. Germline assignment: CDR1 SGHTA and CDR2 FQGTGA. V lost 5 bases and J lost 8, with 16 bases in between. The CDR3 DNA reads as TGTGCCAGCAGCCTTGAACAGAGCTCTGATTCACCCCTCCACTTT. Translation: CASSLEQSSDSPLHF.

The chain is built from TRBV7-4 and TRBJ1-5; D remains unclear. From germline, CDR1 is SGHVT and CDR2 SQSDAQ. V lost 10 bases to trimming and J lost 3 bases, with 22 bases between them. The CDR3 loop spans 16 amino acids. The CDR3 is CATQMAPPSNNQPQHF. Written as DNA, the CDR3 is TGTGCCACCCAAATGGCCCCCCCGTCGAACAATCAGCCCCAGCATTTT.

This clonotype has more than one count but fewer than ten. The gene calls are TRBV14 and TRBJ2-5, with unresolved D. The CDR3 extends over 13 amino acids. Trimming removed 2 bases at V and 4 bases at J, with 8 bases between. CDR1 and CDR2 (germline): SGHDN, FVKESK. The CDR3 region is CASSQSLVETQYF. The CDR3 coding sequence is TGTGCCAGCAGCCAAAGTCTGGTAGAGACCCAGTACTTC.

In its sample, this clonotype was seen a few times. This chain links TRBV20-1 with TRBJ1-5; no definite D call. Trimming took 0 bases from V and 5 from J, leaving 11 bases between them. The CDR3 covers 14 residues. In germline, CDR1 is DFQATT, CDR2 SNEGSKA (reference sequence). CDR3 loop: CSARDSRDDQPQHF. The CDR3 DNA is TGCAGTGCTAGAGATTCCCGGGATGATCAGCCCCAGCATTTT.